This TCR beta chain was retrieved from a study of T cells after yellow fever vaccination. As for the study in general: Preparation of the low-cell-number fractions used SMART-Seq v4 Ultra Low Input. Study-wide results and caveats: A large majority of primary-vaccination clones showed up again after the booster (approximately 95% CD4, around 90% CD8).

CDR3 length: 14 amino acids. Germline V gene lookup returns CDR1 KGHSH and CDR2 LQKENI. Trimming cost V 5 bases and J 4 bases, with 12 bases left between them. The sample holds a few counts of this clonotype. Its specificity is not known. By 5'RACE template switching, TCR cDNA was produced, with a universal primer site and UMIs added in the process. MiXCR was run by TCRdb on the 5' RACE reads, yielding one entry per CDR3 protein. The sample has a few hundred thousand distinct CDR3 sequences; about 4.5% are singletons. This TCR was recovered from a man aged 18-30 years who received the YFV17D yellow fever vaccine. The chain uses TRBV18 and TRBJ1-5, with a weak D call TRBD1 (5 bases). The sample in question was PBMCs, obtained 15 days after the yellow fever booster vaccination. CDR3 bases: TGTGCCAGCTCATTCCGGGACGCGAATCAGCCCCAGCATTTT. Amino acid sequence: CASSFRDANQPQHF.